This TCR beta chain was documented in a study of vaccination and CD4 T cells after COVID-19. Study overall: The convalescents comprised six males and four females, two of them Hispanic. Spike peptides, overlapping and drawn from SARS-CoV-2, HCoV-NL63, HCoV-OC43 and HCoV-229E, were used to stimulate cells.

Indicated treatment: approximately 10-day PBMC culture with coronavirus spike peptide pools or control peptides (ViraFEST assay). Following expansion of antigen-specific T cells with peptide pools, ViraFEST then sequenced TCRs. The Oncomine TCR Beta short-read assay generated sequence data from the DNA of cultured CD4+ T cells. MiXCR, run by TCRdb on the PCR reads, gives a single entry per CDR3 protein. The sample shows about 14,000 distinct CDR3 sequences, around 58% of them seen only once. Germline CDR1 and CDR2: SNHLY and FYNNEI. The CDR3 sequence is 13 residues long. The V gene lost 6 bases and the J gene lost 4 bases, with 12 bases spanning the gap. On this clonotype: Antigen specificity is unknown.

Input material: CD4+ T cells from blood, cultured in vitro. The TCR originated in a human donor who had recovered from COVID-19. V usage is TRBV2 and J usage is TRBJ2-5; D ambiguous. The chain's CDR3 is CASSSENVETQYF. The DNA for the CDR3 is TGTGCCAGCAGCTCGGAGAATGTAGAGACCCAGTACTTC.